A single sample is the source of the 22 T cell receptor beta chains below, sequenced in a study of shared clonotypes between healthy human individuals. The repertoire was sequenced with immunoSEQ multiplex PCR; TCRdb's copy has only in-frame clones and lacks some. The sample contains millions of clones, approximately 92% of which appear only once. Sequencing was carried out using naive CD4+ T cells sorted from blood. Specified subset: CD45RA+ positively selected. These receptors were collected from a man aged 18-30 years in good health.

V is TRBV4-3 and J is TRBJ1-6, with 7 bases that match TRBD1. The CDR3 runs 15 residues. Trimming at V came to 0 bases and at J to 10 bases, leaving 6 bases not matched to a gene. The germline gives CDR1 LGHNA, CDR2 YSLEER. The CDR3 DNA is TGCGCCAGCAGCCAAGACGACAGGGTGGGGTCACCCCTCCACTTT. This encodes CASSQDDRVGSPLHF.

The V and J genes are TRBV15 and TRBJ2-5; TRBD2 aligns across 7 bases. With V trimmed by 1 base and J by 2 bases, 7 bases remained unmatched. The CDR3 is 16 amino acids. The V gene's germline CDR1 is LNHNV and CDR2 YYDKDF (reference sequence). The CDR3 region has the DNA TGTGCCACCAGCAGAGGGTGGGAGGGCTCGCAAGAGACCCAGTACTTC. Protein sequence: CATSRGWEGSQETQYF.

V gene TRBV28 combines with J gene TRBJ2-2; D is possibly TRBD2 (6 bases). The V end lost 1 base, the J end lost 5 bases, and 17 bases lay between the germline ends. This CDR3 is 17 amino acids long. Per germline, CDR1 MDHEN and CDR2 SYDVKM. CDR3 DNA sequence: TGTGCCAGCAGTTTATATGCCGCTGGGGGGTCGACCGGGGAGCTGTTTTTT. It is translated as CASSLYAAGGSTGELFF.

V gene TRBV10-3 combines with J gene TRBJ2-1; the D gene could be TRBD1 or TRBD2 (6 bases each). CDR1 ENHRY and CDR2 SYGVKD come from the germline V gene. The ends were cut back, 6 bases at V and 0 bases at J, with 15 bases in the middle. This CDR3 contains 16 residues. Here the CDR3 DNA reads TGTGCCATCAGCAGACAGGTGGGGGGCTCCTACAATGAGCAGTTCTTC. Its translation: CAISRQVGGSYNEQFF.

Turning to this clone: Other DNA sequences in the sample encode the same CDR3. This rearrangement joins TRBV5-6 to TRBJ2-4, with TRBD1 matching 9 bases. The CDR3 has 14 residues. The V gene end was trimmed by 4 bases and the J gene end by 8 bases; junction bases not matched to a gene: 7. Germline V gene sequence: CDR1 SGHDT, CDR2 YYEEEE. CDR3 in DNA: TGTGCCAGCAGCGGGAGGGACAGGGACCACATTCAGTACTTC. Amino acids: CASSGRDRDHIQYF.

On this clone: This sample includes further DNA sequences coding for the same CDR3. This chain joins TRBV6-5 and TRBJ1-1, with D perhaps TRBD1 (6 bases). Trimming left V 6 bases short and J 2 bases short, with 10 bases between. This CDR3 is built from 13 residues. CDR1 MNHEY and CDR2 SVGAGI come from the germline V gene. The CDR3 bases are TGTGCCAGCAGCCGGACAGAAAACACTGAAGCTTTCTTT. It is translated as CASSRTENTEAFF.

The chain recombines TRBV19 with TRBJ1-1, with D maybe TRBD1 (6 bases). The CDR3 consists of 15 residues. Germline V gene lookup returns CDR1 LNHDA and CDR2 SQIVND (reference sequence). V gave up 6 bases and J gave up 6 bases, with 20 bases separating them. CDR3 bases: TGTGCCAGTAGCCGACCCAATGGGGGCACGGCTGAAGCTTTCTTT. Its translation is CASSRPNGGTAEAFF.

Remarks on this clone: The sample contains more than one DNA sequence encoding this CDR3. The chain combines TRBV2 with TRBJ1-6, with D uncertain. The length of the CDR3 is 15 residues. Trimming removed 8 bases at V and 0 bases at J, with 11 bases between. Germline V CDR1 and CDR2: SNHLY, FYNNEI. The CDR3 DNA is TGTGCCAGCCTACAAGAAAGCTCCTATAATTCACCCCTCCACTTT. Translated: CASLQESSYNSPLHF.

The genes are TRBV5-4 and TRBJ2-2, with 8 bases fitting TRBD2. V lost 1 base, J lost 2 bases, and 4 bases stayed unmatched. The CDR3 loop spans 16 amino acids. CDR1 SGHNT and CDR2 YYREEE come from the germline V gene (reference sequence). DNA for the CDR3: TGTGCCAGCAGCTTGACAGCGGGAGTTAACACCGGGGAGCTGTTTTTT. Translation gives CASSLTAGVNTGELFF.

The chain uses TRBV6-1 and TRBJ2-7, with TRBD1 identical over 10 bases. The V gene's germline CDR1 is MNHNS and CDR2 SASEGT. V was pared by 4 bases and J by 2 bases, with 5 bases of the junction left unmatched. The CDR3 contains 15 residues. Written as DNA, the CDR3 is TGTGCCAGCAGTGCGGGGACAGGGGTTCCCTACGAGCAGTACTTC. It encodes CASSAGTGVPYEQYF.

Remarks on this clone: The sample carries other DNA sequences with the same CDR3. The V gene is TRBV30, the J gene TRBJ2-3, with unresolved D. This CDR3 contains 11 residues. Looked up from germline, CDR1 is GTSNPN and CDR2 is SVGIG (reference sequence). Trimming stripped 2 bases from V and 3 bases from J, with 3 bases between. Here the CDR3 DNA reads TGTGCCTGGAGTCCAACAGATACGCAGTATTTT. Amino acid sequence: CAWSPTDTQYF.

The genes are TRBV19 and TRBJ1-6; a possible D gene is TRBD1 (6 bases). This CDR3 has 13 amino acids. Germline V gives CDR1 LNHDA, CDR2 SQIVND (reference sequence). V was pared by 6 bases and J by 7 bases, with 10 bases between. This chain's CDR3 is CASSTGQNSPLHF. The CDR3 coding sequence is TGTGCCAGTAGCACAGGACAGAATTCACCCCTCCACTTT. The entire variable domain, with the rest obtained from reference TRBV19 and TRBJ1-6, is as follows: DGGITQSPKYLFRKEGQNVTLSCEQNLNHDAMYWYRQDPGQGLRLIYYSQIVNDFQKGDIAEGYSVSREKKESFPLTVTSAQKNPTAFYLCASSTGQNSPLHFGNGTRLTVT.

This clone was detected once. The same CDR3 also results from other DNA sequences found in this sample. The chain carries TRBV10-3 and TRBJ2-5; D may be TRBD1 (6 bases). Trimming removed 7 bases at V and 4 bases at J, with 13 bases between. Germline CDR1 is ENHRY and CDR2 is SYGVKD. The CDR3 spans 13 residues. The CDR3 loop is CAITAGVGETQYF. The CDR3 coding sequence is TGTGCCATCACGGCAGGGGTAGGAGAGACCCAGTACTTC.

V usage is TRBV6-1 and J usage is TRBJ1-5; the D gene is possibly TRBD1 (6 bases). The CDR3 consists of 14 residues. V shed 4 bases and J shed 4 bases, with 11 bases lying between them. Germline CDR1 and CDR2: MNHNS and SASEGT. CDR3 sequence reads: CASSGRGANQPQHF. The CDR3 region has the DNA TGTGCCAGCAGTGGTCGGGGGGCTAATCAGCCCCAGCATTTT.

The chain joins TRBV18 to TRBJ2-1, with 10 bases lining up with TRBD1. V gave up 2 bases and J gave up 1 base; unmatched junction bases: 11. CDR1 KGHSH and CDR2 LQKENI come from the germline V gene. The CDR3 spans 19 residues. This CDR3 reads CASSPRTGGVVASYNEQFF. CDR3 sequence (DNA): TGTGCCAGCTCACCAAGGACAGGGGGGGTCGTAGCTTCCTACAATGAGCAGTTCTTC.

This chain links TRBV20-1 with TRBJ2-2; weak D call: TRBD2 (5 bases). CDR1 is DFQATT and CDR2 is SNEGSKA in the germline V gene (reference sequence). V lost 5 bases and J 7 bases, leaving 8 bases between the germline ends. The CDR3 has 11 residues. The CDR3 loop is CSASSLGELFF. As DNA, the CDR3 is TGCAGTGCTTCTAGCCTCGGGGAGCTGTTTTTT.

As concerns this clone: Sequence at one end of the junction differs from germline and may be a read error. The chain combines TRBV10-3 with TRBJ2-2, with 7 bases that match TRBD1. Germline assignment: CDR1 ENHRY and CDR2 SYGVKD. This CDR3 region has 15 residues. The CDR3 here is CAIREWDSSTGELFF. The DNA for the CDR3 is TGTGCCATCAGGGAGTGGGACAGTTCCACCGGGGAGCTGTTTTTT.

The rearrangement joins TRBV7-2 to TRBJ2-2; the match to TRBD1 covers 7 bases. Germline trimming cut 2 bases from V and 3 bases from J; bases unmatched to any gene: 6. The germline V gene encodes CDR1 SGHTA and CDR2 FQGNSA. The CDR3 is made up of 16 amino acids. The CDR3: CASSLFGQGDTGELFF. For the CDR3, the DNA is TGTGCCAGCAGCTTATTCGGGCAGGGGGACACCGGGGAGCTGTTTTTT.

DNA for the CDR3: TGTGCCAGCAGTAACGTAGCGGGACCCGTCACAGATACGCAGTATTTT. Encoded protein: CASSNVAGPVTDTQYF. The genes are TRBV5-4 and TRBJ2-3, with TRBD2 matching 8 bases. The CDR3 spans 16 residues. CDR1 is SGHNT and CDR2 is YYREEE in the germline V gene (reference sequence). With V trimmed by 5 bases and J by 2 bases, 10 bases remained unmatched.

The CDR3 DNA follows: TGTGCCAGCAGCTTAGCGGGACTGCTCGTTGGCCAGTACTTC. It translates to CASSLAGLLVGQYF. The V gene is TRBV7-9, the J gene TRBJ2-5, with D perhaps matching TRBD2 (6 bases). Germline CDR1 SEHNR, CDR2 FQNEAQ (reference sequence). The CDR3 is made up of 14 amino acids. Trimming took off 0 bases at V and 10 bases at J, with 15 bases between the two ends.

The chain combines TRBV6-6 with TRBJ1-2; D is undetermined. CDR1 is MNHNY, CDR2 SVGAGI, per germline (reference sequence). The CDR3 is 14 residues long. Trimming took off 2 bases at V and 3 bases at J, with 10 bases between the two ends. CDR3 sequence: CASSYPEIHYGYTF. DNA of the CDR3: TGTGCCAGCAGTTACCCCGAAATACACTATGGCTACACCTTC.

This clone was seen a handful of times. V usage is TRBV10-3 and J usage is TRBJ1-1; 9 bases agree with TRBD1. Germline CDR1 ENHRY, CDR2 SYGVKD. This CDR3 is built from 15 residues. The J segment lost 1 base and the V segment lost 7 bases, leaving 7 bases of the junction unmatched. The CDR3 reads CAITGGDRANTEAFF. The DNA of the CDR3 is TGTGCCATCACCGGGGGGGACAGGGCGAACACTGAAGCTTTCTTT.